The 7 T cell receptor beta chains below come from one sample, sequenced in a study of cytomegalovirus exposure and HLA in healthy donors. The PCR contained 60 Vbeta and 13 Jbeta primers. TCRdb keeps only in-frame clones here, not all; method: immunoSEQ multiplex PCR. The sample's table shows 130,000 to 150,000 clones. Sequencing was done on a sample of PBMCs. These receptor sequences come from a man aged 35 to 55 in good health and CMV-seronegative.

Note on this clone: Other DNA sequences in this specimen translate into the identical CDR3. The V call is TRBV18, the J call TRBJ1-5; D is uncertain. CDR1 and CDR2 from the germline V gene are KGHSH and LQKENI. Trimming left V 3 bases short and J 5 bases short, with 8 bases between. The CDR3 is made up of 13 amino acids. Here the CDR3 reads CASSPSGDQPQHF. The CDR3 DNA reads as TGTGCCAGCTCACCCTCAGGCGATCAGCCCCAGCATTTT.

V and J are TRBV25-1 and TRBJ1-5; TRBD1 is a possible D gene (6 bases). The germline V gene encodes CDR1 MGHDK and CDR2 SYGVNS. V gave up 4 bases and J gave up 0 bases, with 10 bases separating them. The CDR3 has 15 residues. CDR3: CASSGQVNSNQPQHF. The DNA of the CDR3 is TGTGCCAGCAGTGGACAGGTGAATAGCAATCAGCCCCAGCATTTT.

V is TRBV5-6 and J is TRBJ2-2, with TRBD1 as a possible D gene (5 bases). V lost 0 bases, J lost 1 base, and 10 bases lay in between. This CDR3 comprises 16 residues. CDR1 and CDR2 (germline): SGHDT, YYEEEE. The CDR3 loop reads CASSLGQTGNTGELFF. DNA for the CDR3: TGTGCCAGCAGCTTGGGGCAAACAGGGAACACCGGGGAGCTGTTTTTT.

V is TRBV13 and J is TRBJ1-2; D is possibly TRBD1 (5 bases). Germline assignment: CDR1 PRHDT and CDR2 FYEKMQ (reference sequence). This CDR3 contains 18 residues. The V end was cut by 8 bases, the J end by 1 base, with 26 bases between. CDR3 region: CASLHVRAGTGLNYGYTF. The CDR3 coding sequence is TGTGCCAGCCTCCACGTCAGGGCCGGGACGGGACTTAACTATGGCTACACCTTC. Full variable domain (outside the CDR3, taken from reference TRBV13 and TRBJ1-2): AAGVIQSPRHLIKEKRETATLKCYPIPRHDTVYWYQQGPGQDPQFLISFYEKMQSDKGSIPDRFSAQQFSDYHSELNMSSLELGDSALYFCASLHVRAGTGLNYGYTFGSGTRLTVV.

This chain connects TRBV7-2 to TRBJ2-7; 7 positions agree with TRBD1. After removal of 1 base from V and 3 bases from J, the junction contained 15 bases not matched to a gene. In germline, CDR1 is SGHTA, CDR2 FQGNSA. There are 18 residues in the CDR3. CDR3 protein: CASSLVLSGQNLFYEQYF. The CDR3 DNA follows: TGTGCCAGCAGCTTAGTATTATCGGGACAGAATTTATTCTACGAGCAGTACTTC.

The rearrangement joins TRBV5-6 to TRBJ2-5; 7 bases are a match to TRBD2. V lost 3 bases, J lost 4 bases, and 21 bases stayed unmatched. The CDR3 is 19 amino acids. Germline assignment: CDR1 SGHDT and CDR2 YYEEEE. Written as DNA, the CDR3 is TGTGCCAGCAGCTCCAGGGTGTACGGGAGGAAGGTCCCCGGAGAGACCCAGTACTTC. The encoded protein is CASSSRVYGRKVPGETQYF.

This CDR3 reads CASSRQGGTDTQYF. The CDR3 coding sequence is TGTGCCAGCAGCCGACAGGGTGGCACAGATACGCAGTATTTT. The V call is TRBV28, the J call TRBJ2-3, with 7 bases fitting TRBD1. The CDR3 is made up of 14 amino acids. Germline-derived CDR1 and CDR2 are MDHEN and SYDVKM. Trimming removed 6 bases from V and 1 base from J; junction bases left unmatched: 4.